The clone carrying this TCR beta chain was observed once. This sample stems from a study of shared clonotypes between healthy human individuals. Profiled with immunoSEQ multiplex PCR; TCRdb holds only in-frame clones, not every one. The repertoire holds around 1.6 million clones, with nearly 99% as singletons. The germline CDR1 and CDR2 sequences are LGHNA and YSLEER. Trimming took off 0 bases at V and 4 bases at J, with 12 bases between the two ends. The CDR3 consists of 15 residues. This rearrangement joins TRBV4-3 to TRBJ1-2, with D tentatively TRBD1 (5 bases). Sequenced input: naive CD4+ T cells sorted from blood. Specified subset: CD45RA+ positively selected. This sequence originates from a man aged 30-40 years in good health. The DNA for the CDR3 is TGCGCCAGCAGCCAAGACGCGGGGCTCGTCTATGGCTACACCTTC. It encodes CASSQDAGLVYGYTF.